The TCR beta chain under discussion was sequenced for a study of blood T cell repertoires in COVID-19. Background on the study: Material from acute and convalescent COVID-19 was sourced from the United States, Italy and Spain. Nucleic acid was either cDNA or gDNA, and it came from T cells, B-cell-depleted T cells, or PBMCs.

Patients in Seattle were enrolled during active infection, then followed longitudinally. Authors' analysis steps: Researchers report that nucleated cell counts were estimated from reference gene primer amplification. Sequencing was performed with immunoSEQ multiplex PCR; in TCRdb, only in-frame clones are kept and a portion is missing. That table gives V, J and clone size, and the DNA gave D and trimming. The sample lists 70,000 or so clones; 76% were seen once. The V end lost 4 bases, the J end lost 4 bases, and 16 bases lay between the germline ends. This CDR3 is built from 14 residues. CDR1 is GTSNPN and CDR2 is SVGIG in the germline V gene (reference sequence).

The origin of this receptor is a man in his 60s with COVID-19, enrolled during active disease. The rearrangement joins TRBV30 to TRBJ1-2, with D possibly being TRBD1 (6 bases). Sequenced sample: peripheral blood. DNA for the CDR3: TGTGCCTGGACCCGAGGCCCAGGGGTCTATGGCTACACCTTC. This encodes CAWTRGPGVYGYTF.